The 30 T cell receptor beta chains given below trace back to one sample, sequenced in a study of human T cells and chemical hapten exposure. MiXCR, applied by TCRdb to the RACE reads, yields one record per CDR3 protein. The sample contains roughly 40,000 distinct CDR3 sequences, more than 8.5% of which appear only once. This sample's time point: patch test 2, 6 weeks after DPC sensitization. The treatment here: therapeutic diphenylcyclopropenone sensitization with weekly scalp DPC. The sample consisted of whole blood, taken in connection with sensitization to the hapten diphenylcyclopropenone (DPC). The receptor source for this set is a woman between 35 and 50 years old with alopecia areata. Some clones in this sample may be carry-over from other donors' samples.

This clonotype appeared a few times. The V call is TRBV24-1, the J call TRBJ2-1; 15 positions match TRBD2. The germline CDR1 and CDR2 sequences are KGHDR and SFDVKD. V shed 3 bases, J shed 3 bases, and the junction held 5 bases outside the gene matches. The length of the CDR3 is 18 residues. CDR3: CATSDDGTSGGNYNEQFF. DNA of the CDR3: TGTGCCACCAGTGATGATGGGACTAGCGGGGGGAACTACAATGAGCAGTTCTTC.

This clonotype has ten or more counts. The CDR3 loop is CASRVPGTNEKLFF. For the CDR3, the DNA is TGTGCCAGTAGAGTACCTGGGACTAATGAAAAACTGTTTTTT. The V call is TRBV19, the J call TRBJ1-4; D remains unclear. The germline gives CDR1 LNHDA, CDR2 SQIVND (reference sequence). This CDR3 has 14 amino acids. Trimming cost V 6 bases and J 2 bases, with 10 bases left between them.

This clonotype was observed many times. The V call is TRBV5-1, the J call TRBJ1-5, with D unresolved. CDR3 length equals 14 residues. V gave up 0 bases and J gave up 2 bases, with 6 bases separating them. The V gene's germline CDR1 is SGHRS and CDR2 YFSETQ. The CDR3 loop reads CASSLDGGNQPQHF. As DNA, the CDR3 is TGCGCCAGCAGCTTGGACGGGGGCAATCAGCCCCAGCATTTT.

This chain connects TRBV7-2 to TRBJ2-7; 7 nucleotides agree with TRBD1. The CDR3 runs to 13 residues. In germline, CDR1 is SGHTA, CDR2 FQGNSA. V was clipped by 4 bases and J by 3 bases; unmatched bases: 3. As DNA, the CDR3 is TGTGCCAGCAGCTACGGACAGGTCTACGAGCAGTACTTC. It is translated as CASSYGQVYEQYF. The full variable domain, with the rest looked up from reference TRBV7-2 and TRBJ2-7, is GAGVSQSPSNKVTEKGKDVELRCDPISGHTALYWYRQSLGQGLEFLIYFQGNSAPDKSGLPSDRFSAERTGGSVSTLTIQRTQQEDSAVYLCASSYGQVYEQYFGPGTRLTVT.

This clonotype was counted many times. This chain links TRBV12-3 or TRBV12-4 with TRBJ1-5; a possible D gene is TRBD1 (5 bases). The CDR3 loop spans 14 amino acids. V was pared by 6 bases and J by 1 base, with 10 bases between. The CDR3 here is CASSLGASNQPQHF. The CDR3, as DNA: TGTGCCAGCAGCCTCGGGGCCAGCAATCAGCCCCAGCATTTT.

This clonotype has ten or more counts. The rearrangement joins TRBV28 to TRBJ1-2; 11 bases line up with TRBD1. Losses at the gene ends were 5 bases for V and 3 bases for J; bases not matched to a gene: 5. Germline CDR1 and CDR2: MDHEN and SYDVKM. CDR3 size: 15 residues. The DNA of the CDR3 is TGTGCCAGCAGTCGGACAGGGGGCGCTTACTATGGCTACACCTTC. Translation gives CASSRTGGAYYGYTF.

This clonotype was picked up many times. The chain has TRBV28 and TRBJ1-1; D gene uncertain. The CDR3 extends over 14 amino acids. Germline CDR1 is MDHEN and CDR2 is SYDVKM. Trimming removed 3 bases at V and 0 bases at J, with 8 bases between. DNA for the CDR3: TGTGCCAGCAGTTTGCCAGGTATGAACACTGAAGCTTTCTTT. Translating gives CASSLPGMNTEAFF.

The table lists this clonotype with many counts. V gene TRBV4-1 combines with J gene TRBJ2-3, with D tentatively TRBD1 (5 bases). This CDR3 region has 16 residues. Germline V gene lookup returns CDR1 MGHRA and CDR2 YSYEKL. V lost 3 bases and J 0 bases, leaving 13 bases between the germline ends. The CDR3 loop reads CASSHPDILSTDTQYF. The CDR3 region has the DNA TGCGCCAGCAGCCACCCGGACATCCTTAGCACAGATACGCAGTATTTT.

This clonotype was counted ten times or more. The CDR3 loop is CASSGETFGYTF. The CDR3 coding sequence is TGTGCCAGCAGCGGGGAAACTTTTGGCTACACCTTC. The chain is built from TRBV25-1 and TRBJ1-2; no clear D. The length of the CDR3 is 12 residues. The V end was cut by 6 bases, the J end by 7 bases, with 12 bases between. Germline values: CDR1 MGHDK, CDR2 SYGVNS.

This clonotype was recorded many times. The chain joins TRBV5-1 to TRBJ1-2; D gene ambiguous. The germline V gene encodes CDR1 SGHRS and CDR2 YFSETQ. This CDR3 is built from 13 residues. The germline V and J ends were trimmed by 3 bases and 1 base, with 7 bases remaining between them. CDR3 in amino acids: CASSYGDNYGYTF. In nucleotides, the CDR3 is TGCGCCAGCAGCTATGGGGATAACTATGGCTACACCTTC.

This clonotype was seen at least ten times. The rearrangement uses TRBV20-1 and TRBJ1-6, with TRBD1 matching over 10 bases. The trim removed 0 bases at V and 0 bases at J, leaving 5 bases unmatched. CDR3 length: 18 amino acids. Germline assignment: CDR1 DFQATT and CDR2 SNEGSKA (reference sequence). DNA for the CDR3: TGCAGTGCTAGAGATAGGAGGACAGGGGGCTCCTATAATTCACCCCTCCACTTT. Its translation: CSARDRRTGGSYNSPLHF.

The chain employs TRBV21-1 and TRBJ2-7. TRBV21-1 is assigned pseudogene status. The CDR3 is 11 residues long. The CDR3 spells CASSPLYEQYF. The CDR3 nucleotides read TGTGCCAGCAGCCCTCTCTACGAGCAGTACTTC.

There are many counts of this clonotype. The chain links TRBV4-2 to TRBJ1-3; tentative D call: TRBD1 (5 bases). Germline assignment: CDR1 LGHNA and CDR2 YNFKEQ. Trimming shortened V by 1 base and J by 3 bases, and 13 bases separated the two germline ends. This CDR3 has 16 residues. The CDR3 region is CASSQGYGGGGNTIYF. The CDR3 DNA reads as TGTGCCAGCAGCCAAGGTTACGGGGGAGGTGGAAACACCATATATTTT.

This chain connects TRBV10-3 to TRBJ1-1; D gene ambiguous. CDR1 and CDR2 (germline): ENHRY, SYGVKD. Deletions cut 5 bases from V and 0 bases from J, with 10 bases between. The CDR3 runs to 14 residues. CDR3 sequence: CAISSQVMNTEAFF. DNA of the CDR3: TGTGCCATCAGTTCTCAAGTTATGAACACTGAAGCTTTCTTT.

This clonotype was seen more than once but under ten times. This chain connects TRBV4-2 to TRBJ1-1; D unresolved. CDR1 LGHNA and CDR2 YNFKEQ come from the germline V gene. This CDR3 spans 14 amino acids. The V end was cut by 0 bases, the J end by 0 bases, with 5 bases between. The CDR3 loop is CASSQEVLNTEAFF. DNA of the CDR3: TGTGCCAGCAGCCAAGAAGTTCTGAACACTGAAGCTTTCTTT.

This clonotype was seen ten or more times. This CDR3 reads CASSQSRGLSYGYTF. The CDR3 DNA follows: TGTGCCAGCAGCCAAAGCAGGGGGCTGAGTTATGGCTACACCTTC. The rearrangement uses TRBV3-1 and TRBJ1-2, with TRBD1 identical over 8 bases. The CDR3 is made up of 15 amino acids. From germline, CDR1 is LGHDT and CDR2 YNNKEL (reference sequence). The ends lost 2 bases at V and 5 bases at J; junction bases unmatched: 7. Supplemented by reference TRBV3-1 and TRBJ1-2, the full variable domain reads DTAVSQTPKYLVTQMGNDKSIKCEQNLGHDTMYWYKQDSKKFLKIMFSYNNKELIINETVPNRFSPKSPDKAHLNLHINSLELGDSAVYFCASSQSRGLSYGYTFGSGTRLTVV.

In this sample, this clonotype turned up many times. The chain joins TRBV6-4 to TRBJ1-1, with unresolved D. Germline-derived CDR1 and CDR2 are MRHNA and SNTAGT. CDR3 size: 13 residues. The V gene lost 0 bases and the J gene lost 1 base, with 3 bases spanning the gap. The CDR3 spells CASSDSANTEAFF. The CDR3 DNA is TGTGCCAGCAGTGACTCTGCGAACACTGAAGCTTTCTTT.

This clonotype was seen ten or more times. In DNA, the CDR3 is TGTGCCACTTCGACTAGCGGGGTCTCTGGCAATGAGCAGTTCTTC. Amino acids: CATSTSGVSGNEQFF. V and J are TRBV6-4 and TRBJ2-1, with 11 bases matching TRBD2. The germline V gene has CDR1 MRHNA and CDR2 SNTAGT. After removal of 10 bases from V and 6 bases from J, the junction contained 11 bases not matched to a gene. This CDR3 region has 15 residues.

This clonotype was recorded many times. This chain uses TRBV20-1 with TRBJ1-1, with D maybe TRBD1 (6 bases). V gave up 5 bases and J gave up 2 bases, with 12 bases separating them. CDR1 and CDR2 from the germline V gene are DFQATT and SNEGSKA (reference sequence). The CDR3 is made up of 13 amino acids. CDR3 DNA: TGCAGTGCTCCGGGACAAGTAAACACTGAAGCTTTCTTT. This codes for CSAPGQVNTEAFF.

This CDR3 reads CASSFFPDTQYF. As DNA, the CDR3 is TGTGCCAGCAGTTTTTTCCCGGATACGCAGTATTTT. The J gene is TRBJ2-3, the V gene TRBV12-3 or TRBV12-4; D remains ambiguous. The V and J ends lost 3 bases and 6 bases respectively, with 7 bases between them. The CDR3 contains 12 residues.

This clonotype was seen only a few times. The rearrangement links TRBV3-1 to TRBJ1-1; D might be TRBD1 (6 bases). Germline V lookup: CDR1 LGHDT, CDR2 YNNKEL (reference sequence). The V gene lost 1 base and the J gene lost 0 bases, with 12 bases spanning the gap. The CDR3 contains 16 residues. The CDR3 loop is CASSQGDRYMNTEAFF. The CDR3 nucleotides are TGTGCCAGCAGCCAAGGCGACAGGTACATGAACACTGAAGCTTTCTTT.

Of note for this clonotype: This could be a read error, since a much larger clone is one nucleotide away. The chain recombines TRBV3-1 with TRBJ2-7; no clear D. The germline CDR1 and CDR2 sequences are LGHDT and YNNKEL (reference sequence). CDR3 length: 14 amino acids. The CDR3 region has the DNA TGTGCCCGCAGCCAACGGACCCAATCCTACGAGCAGTACTTC. Encoded protein: CARSQRTQSYEQYF.

This clonotype came up many times. The chain recombines TRBV29-1 with TRBJ1-1; D ambiguous. Germline assignment: CDR1 SQVTM and CDR2 ANQGSEA. The CDR3 runs 10 residues. Trimming left V 7 bases short and J 3 bases short, with 6 bases between. The CDR3 is CSGRDTEAFF. The CDR3 nucleotides are TGCAGCGGGAGGGACACTGAAGCTTTCTTT.

The rearrangement joins TRBV9 to TRBJ2-7; D is ambiguous. CDR3 length: 12 residues. Between the trimmed V and J ends, which lost 3 bases and 0 bases, there was a span of 4 bases. Germline V gives CDR1 SGDLS, CDR2 YYNGEE. CDR3 sequence reads: CASSAHSYEQYF. The CDR3 DNA sequence: TGTGCCAGCAGCGCCCACTCCTACGAGCAGTACTTC.

This clonotype was counted only a few times. CDR3 DNA sequence: TGCGCCAGCAGCCAAGACGTTTTGGCCCGCACAGATACGCAGTATTTT. It encodes CASSQDVLARTDTQYF. The rearrangement uses TRBV4-3 and TRBJ2-3, with D unresolved. CDR3 size: 16 residues. CDR1 and CDR2 (germline): LGHNA, YSLEER. V was pared by 0 bases and J by 1 base, with 11 bases between.

This clonotype was seen many times. The chain uses TRBV9 and TRBJ1-1; D gene unclear. Germline V gives CDR1 SGDLS, CDR2 YYNGEE. The CDR3 contains 13 residues. V lost 4 bases and J 5 bases, leaving 12 bases between the germline ends. The CDR3 sequence is CASSPTGRTEAFF. As DNA, the CDR3 is TGTGCCAGCAGCCCGACCGGCAGGACTGAAGCTTTCTTT.

This clonotype occurred a few times. The rearrangement uses TRBV7-2 and TRBJ2-1; 9 nucleotides match TRBD1. With V trimmed by 5 bases and J by 4 bases, 3 bases remained unmatched. Germline values: CDR1 SGHTA, CDR2 FQGNSA. CDR3 length: 14 amino acids. The CDR3 sequence: CASSVDRGYNEQFF. CDR3 nucleotide sequence: TGTGCCAGCAGCGTCGACAGGGGGTACAATGAGCAGTTCTTC.

This chain links TRBV29-1 with TRBJ2-5; weak D call: TRBD1 (6 bases). The CDR3 is 12 amino acids. Germline V gives CDR1 SQVTM, CDR2 ANQGSEA. Trimming cost V 3 bases and J 5 bases, with 10 bases left between them. This CDR3 reads CSVDSTGETQYF. The CDR3 DNA sequence: TGCAGCGTTGACAGCACAGGGGAGACCCAGTACTTC.

This clonotype appeared many times. The chain couples TRBV7-8 to TRBJ2-7; a possible D gene is TRBD2 (6 bases). CDR1 SGHVS and CDR2 FQNEAQ come from the germline V gene. The germline V and J ends were trimmed by 3 bases and 0 bases, with 15 bases remaining between them. This CDR3 spans 16 amino acids. CDR3 nucleotides: TGTGCCAGCAGCTTCGGGACTTCCTACAGCTCCTACGAGCAGTACTTC. It specifies CASSFGTSYSSYEQYF.

The chain joins TRBV28 to TRBJ2-1, with D tentatively TRBD1 (6 bases). Germline V gene lookup returns CDR1 MDHEN and CDR2 SYDVKM. V gave up 5 bases and J gave up 4 bases, with 18 bases separating them. The CDR3 runs to 16 residues. CDR3 in amino acids: CASSQQTGMMYNEQFF. CDR3 sequence (DNA): TGTGCCAGCAGTCAGCAGACAGGTATGATGTACAATGAGCAGTTCTTC. Together with reference TRBV28 and TRBJ2-1, the CDR3 gives the full variable domain: DVKVTQSSRYLVKRTGEKVFLECVQDMDHENMFWYRQDPGLGLRLIYFSYDVKMKEKGDIPEGYSVSREKKERFSLILESASTNQTSMYLCASSQQTGMMYNEQFFGPGTRLTVL.